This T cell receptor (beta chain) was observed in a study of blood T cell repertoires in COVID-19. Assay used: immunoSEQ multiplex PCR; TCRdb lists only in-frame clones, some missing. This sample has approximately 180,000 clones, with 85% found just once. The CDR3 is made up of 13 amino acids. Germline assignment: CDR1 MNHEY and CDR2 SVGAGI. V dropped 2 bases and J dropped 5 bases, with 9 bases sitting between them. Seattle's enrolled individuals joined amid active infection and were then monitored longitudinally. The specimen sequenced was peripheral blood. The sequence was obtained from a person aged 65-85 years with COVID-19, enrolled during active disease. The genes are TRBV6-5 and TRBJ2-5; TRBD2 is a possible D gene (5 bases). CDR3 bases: TGTGCCAGCAGTTACGACCGGGATGAGACCCAGTACTTC. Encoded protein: CASSYDRDETQYF.